This T cell receptor beta chain was sequenced for a study of response to subunit inactivated influenza vaccine. Whole-study findings and limits: That few new T cells are recruited by each seasonal influenza vaccination was the authors' suggestion.

Comment on this clonotype: Its cognate antigen is unknown.

TCRdb redid the calling of the RT-PCR reads with MiXCR, one entry per CDR3 protein. The top ten hold about 10% of the sample, which has some 570,000 distinct CDR3 sequences, 11% seen once. CDR3 length: 14 residues. With 4 bases clipped from V and 4 bases from J, the junction kept 6 bases outside the gene matches. CDR1 is MGHRA, CDR2 YSYEKL, per germline. This same sample was also part of a study on T cells expressing NK-cell markers. According to that study: UMIs were included in TCR beta cDNA generated by 5'RACE template switching. From sorted CD3+CD56+NKG2C+, CD3+CD56+NKG2C- and CD3+CD56-NKG2C+ T cells came the TCR beta repertoires. Within the sequenced cohort of eight donors, seven exhibited HCMV seropositivity and one was seronegative. These same clonotypes (in a few donors) also led the CD3+CD56-NKG2C+ fraction.

The sample here was PBMCs from blood, taken on the day of vaccination. This sequence joins TRBV4-1 and TRBJ1-2, with 7 bases lining up with TRBD1. This TCR was sampled from a man aged 45 to 65 who received an inactivated influenza vaccine. The CDR3 DNA reads as TGCGCCAGCAGCCTCGACAGGGATCCCTATGGCTACACCTTC. Translated, it gives CASSLDRDPYGYTF.